What follows are 17 T cell receptor beta chains derived from one specimen sequenced in a study of OX40 agonist ivuxolimab in advanced cancers. The library came from the immunoSEQ multiplex PCR assay. TCRdb re-hosts the immuneACCESS table, in-frame sequences only. Its copies lack some clones; in the studies checked, an unresolved V gene accounts for under half of them, and the cause for the rest is not known. This sample gives roughly 72,000 clones in total; 90% to 95% of them show up just once. More than 15% of the sample lies in the top ten. The sequencing used CD4+ or CD8+ T cells sorted from blood, collected in a trial of the OX40 agonist ivuxolimab. The receptor source for this set is an adult with an advanced solid tumor such as melanoma, head and neck, liver or kidney cancer.

Turning to this clone: Other DNA sequences from this sample encode an identical CDR3 as well. J is TRBJ1-5 and V is TRBV5-6, with D possibly matching TRBD1 (5 bases). The CDR3 consists of 14 residues. Germline V gives CDR1 SGHDT, CDR2 YYEEEE. Between the trimmed V and J ends, which lost 1 base and 3 bases, there was a span of 8 bases. CDR3 region: CASSLQGANQPQHF. The CDR3 DNA is TGTGCCAGCAGCTTGCAAGGGGCCAATCAGCCCCAGCATTTT.

J is TRBJ1-5 and V is TRBV5-6, with D tentatively TRBD1 (5 bases). Germline CDR1 is SGHDT and CDR2 is YYEEEE. Trimming pared 2 bases from V and 2 bases from J, leaving 11 bases between. The CDR3 is 15 amino acids. CDR3 loop: CASSLGVVGNQPQHF. In DNA form, the CDR3 reads TGTGCCAGCAGCTTAGGGGTTGTGGGCAATCAGCCCCAGCATTTT.

This clone is a singleton in its sample. The rearrangement links TRBV5-6 to TRBJ2-7, with D perhaps TRBD1 or TRBD2 (5 bases each). Per germline, CDR1 SGHDT and CDR2 YYEEEE. The CDR3 loop spans 16 amino acids. V was cut by 3 bases and J by 2 bases, with 18 bases left in between. CDR3 nucleotide sequence: TGTGCCAGCAGCTGGGGGTCCGGGACGGGCCCCTACGAGCAGTACTTC. Protein: CASSWGSGTGPYEQYF. Supplemented by reference TRBV5-6 and TRBJ2-7, the full variable domain reads DAGVTQSPTHLIKTRGQQVTLRCSPKSGHDTVSWYQQALGQGPQFIFQYYEEEERQRGNFPDRFSGHQFPNYSSELNVNALLLGDSALYLCASSWGSGTGPYEQYFGPGTRLTVT.

The V call is TRBV28, the J call TRBJ1-5; D possibly corresponds to TRBD1 (6 bases). V was cut by 4 bases and J by 4 bases, with 14 bases left in between. The CDR3 runs to 15 residues. The germline CDR1 and CDR2 sequences are MDHEN and SYDVKM. The DNA for the CDR3 is TGTGCCAGCAGTTGGGACATCTTTGGAAATCAGCCCCAGCATTTT. It encodes CASSWDIFGNQPQHF.

The chain carries TRBV11-1 and TRBJ2-1; 7 bases match TRBD2. CDR3 length: 15 amino acids. From germline, CDR1 is SGHAT and CDR2 FQDESV (reference sequence). The J segment lost 4 bases and the V segment lost 6 bases, leaving 9 bases of the junction unmatched. The CDR3 DNA reads as TGTGCCAGCAGGCTCAATTTGGGAGGGTACAATGAGCAGTTCTTC. It is translated as CASRLNLGGYNEQFF.

The chain joins TRBV27 to TRBJ2-5; a weak D match, TRBD1 (6 bases). The germline V and J ends were trimmed by 6 bases and 5 bases, with 19 bases remaining between them. Germline assignment: CDR1 MNHEY and CDR2 SMNVEV (reference sequence). The CDR3 runs to 15 residues. Written as DNA, the CDR3 is TGTGCCAGCAGACCCGGGACAACTCCTCGGGAGACCCAGTACTTC. Protein product: CASRPGTTPRETQYF.

This clone has a single count. The chain employs TRBV6-6 and TRBJ2-1; the match to TRBD2 covers 8 bases. The CDR3 sequence is 16 residues long. Germline CDR1 is MNHNY and CDR2 is SVGAGI (reference sequence). Losses at the gene ends were 2 bases for V and 2 bases for J; bases not matched to a gene: 5. The CDR3 DNA reads TGTGCCAGCAGTTACCTCTCGGGGGGGACCTACAATGAGCAGTTCTTC. The encoded protein is CASSYLSGGTYNEQFF.

This rearrangement joins TRBV7-6 to TRBJ2-2; 7 bases map to TRBD2. V shed 2 bases, J shed 1 base, and the junction held 4 bases outside the gene matches. CDR3 length: 16 residues. Germline CDR1 and CDR2: SGHVS and FNYEAQ. The CDR3 is CASSLWAGENTGELFF. The DNA of the CDR3 is TGTGCCAGCAGCTTATGGGCGGGAGAGAACACCGGGGAGCTGTTTTTT.

This chain joins TRBV13 and TRBJ2-5; 9 nucleotides match TRBD2. Trimming at V came to 6 bases and at J to 2 bases, leaving 7 bases not matched to a gene. This CDR3 comprises 15 residues. Germline CDR1 PRHDT, CDR2 FYEKMQ (reference sequence). The CDR3 region has the DNA TGTGCCAGCAGTCGTAGGACTAGCGAGCAAGAGACCCAGTACTTC. Its translation: CASSRRTSEQETQYF.

V gene TRBV11-3 combines with J gene TRBJ2-5; no definite D call. Germline V lookup: CDR1 SGHNT, CDR2 YENEEA. There are 15 residues in the CDR3. Trimming left V 1 base short and J 0 bases short, with 9 bases between. CDR3 sequence: CASSLGKINQETQYF. The CDR3 nucleotides are TGTGCCAGCAGCTTAGGAAAGATAAACCAAGAGACCCAGTACTTC.

The CDR3 nucleotides read TGCGCCAGCAGCGAACGTGGACTAGCGGGCACAGATACGCAGTATTTT. Translation gives CASSERGLAGTDTQYF. The chain combines TRBV4-1 with TRBJ2-3, with 10 bases aligning to TRBD2. Looked up from germline, CDR1 is MGHRA and CDR2 is YSYEKL. This CDR3 region has 16 residues. The trim removed 5 bases at V and 1 base at J, leaving 6 bases unmatched.

The rearrangement joins TRBV29-1 to TRBJ1-1, with 9 bases lining up with TRBD1. V lost 5 bases to trimming and J lost 4 bases; unmatched junction nucleotides: 5. The CDR3 totals 13 residues. Germline CDR1 reads SQVTM; CDR2 reads ANQGSEA. CDR3 sequence reads: CSVIQGAGTEAFF. CDR3 sequence (DNA): TGCAGCGTTATACAGGGGGCTGGCACTGAAGCTTTCTTT.

The chain links TRBV30 to TRBJ1-3, with a weak D call TRBD1 (5 bases). The CDR3 length is 14 residues. Trimming took 0 bases from V and 1 from J, leaving 7 bases between them. From germline, CDR1 is GTSNPN and CDR2 SVGIG (reference sequence). CDR3 nucleotides: TGTGCCTGGAGTGTAGGGGTTTCTGGAAACACCATATATTTT. This encodes CAWSVGVSGNTIYF. The full variable domain, with the rest looked up from reference TRBV30 and TRBJ1-3, is SQTIHQWPATLVQPVGSPLSLECTVEGTSNPNLYWYRQAAGRGLQLLFYSVGIGQISSEVPQNLSASRPQDRQFILSSKKLLLSDSGFYLCAWSVGVSGNTIYFGEGSWLTVV.

V and J are TRBV6-6 and TRBJ2-3, with a possible D match to TRBD2 (7 bases). V shed 3 bases and J shed 4 bases, with 11 bases lying between them. The CDR3 is made up of 14 amino acids. CDR1 MNHNY and CDR2 SVGAGI come from the germline V gene (reference sequence). In DNA, the CDR3 is TGTGCCAGCAGTTATGAGGGGGGGGCAGATACGCAGTATTTT. This codes for CASSYEGGADTQYF.

The chain employs TRBV28 and TRBJ1-2, with 9 bases matching TRBD1. Germline loops: CDR1 MDHEN, CDR2 SYDVKM. The junction had 10 bases not matched to a gene; V was cut back by 6 bases and J by 8 bases. The CDR3 extends over 14 amino acids. As DNA, the CDR3 is TGTGCCAGCAGCCCCGGGACAGGGAAAGGGGGCTACACCTTC. Protein: CASSPGTGKGGYTF.

The rearrangement joins TRBV19 to TRBJ2-1; weak D call: TRBD1 (6 bases). The CDR3 has 13 residues. Germline loops: CDR1 LNHDA, CDR2 SQIVND (reference sequence). V lost 9 bases and J lost 0, with 9 bases in between. The CDR3 spells CASRQASYNEQFF. The CDR3 DNA sequence: TGTGCCAGCAGACAGGCCTCCTACAATGAGCAGTTCTTC.

The rearrangement joins TRBV6-1 to TRBJ2-7; 10 bases fit TRBD1. The CDR3 has 13 residues. The germline V gene encodes CDR1 MNHNS and CDR2 SASEGT. V trimming: 6 bases; J trimming: 2 bases; junction bases outside the gene matches: 1. The CDR3 loop reads CASRDRGPYEQYF. The CDR3 DNA follows: TGTGCCAGCAGAGACAGGGGGCCCTACGAGCAGTACTTC.